This TCR beta chain was recovered during a study of T-cell reconstitution after alpha-beta-depleted transplantation in children. General study points: Recipient T cells and thymic progenitors that survived gave rise to the high TCRbeta diversity observed at day 60 in some patients. At around two months after transplant, the alpha-beta T cells were reportedly derived from several hundred expanded clones that came from non-depleted graft cells. A year had passed since transplant, and T-cell counts and diversity by then came mostly from newly produced T cells.

This clonotype was seen many times. Its antigen is unknown. A TCRbeta library incorporating unique molecular identifiers was prepared. MiXCR, run by TCRdb on the PCR reads, gives a single entry per CDR3 protein. The sample lists approximately 500,000 distinct CDR3 sequences, over 9.5% occurring once. The CDR3 is made up of 14 amino acids. The V gene end was trimmed by 2 bases and the J gene end by 3 bases; junction bases not matched to a gene: 1. Germline loops: CDR1 LGHNA, CDR2 YNFKEQ. The chain combines TRBV4-2 with TRBJ2-1; 7 bases map to TRBD2. This TCR came from a child younger than 10 with inherited bone marrow failure, due to receive a stem cell transplant. The specimen was PBMCs, collected before TCRalphabeta/CD19-depleted stem cell transplant. The CDR3 loop is CASSQRGVYNEQFF. CDR3 nucleotides: TGTGCCAGCAGCCAACGGGGGGTCTACAATGAGCAGTTCTTC.